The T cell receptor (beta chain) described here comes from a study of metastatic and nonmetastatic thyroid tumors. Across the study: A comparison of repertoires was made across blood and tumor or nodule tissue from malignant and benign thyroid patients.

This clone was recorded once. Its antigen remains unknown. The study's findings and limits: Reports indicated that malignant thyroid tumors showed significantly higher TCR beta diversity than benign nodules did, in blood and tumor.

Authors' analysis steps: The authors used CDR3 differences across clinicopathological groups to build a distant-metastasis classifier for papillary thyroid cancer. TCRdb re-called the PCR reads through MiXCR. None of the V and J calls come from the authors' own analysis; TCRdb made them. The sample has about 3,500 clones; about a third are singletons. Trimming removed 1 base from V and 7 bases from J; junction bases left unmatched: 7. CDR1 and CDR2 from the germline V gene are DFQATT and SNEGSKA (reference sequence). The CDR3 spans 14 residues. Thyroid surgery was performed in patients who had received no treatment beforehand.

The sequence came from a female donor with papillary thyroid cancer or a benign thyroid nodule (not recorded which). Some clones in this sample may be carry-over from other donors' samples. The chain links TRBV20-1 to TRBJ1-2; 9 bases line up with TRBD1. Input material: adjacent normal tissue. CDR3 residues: CSARGTGVRGGYTF. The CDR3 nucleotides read TGCAGTGCTAGAGGGACAGGGGTGAGGGGTGGCTACACCTTC.